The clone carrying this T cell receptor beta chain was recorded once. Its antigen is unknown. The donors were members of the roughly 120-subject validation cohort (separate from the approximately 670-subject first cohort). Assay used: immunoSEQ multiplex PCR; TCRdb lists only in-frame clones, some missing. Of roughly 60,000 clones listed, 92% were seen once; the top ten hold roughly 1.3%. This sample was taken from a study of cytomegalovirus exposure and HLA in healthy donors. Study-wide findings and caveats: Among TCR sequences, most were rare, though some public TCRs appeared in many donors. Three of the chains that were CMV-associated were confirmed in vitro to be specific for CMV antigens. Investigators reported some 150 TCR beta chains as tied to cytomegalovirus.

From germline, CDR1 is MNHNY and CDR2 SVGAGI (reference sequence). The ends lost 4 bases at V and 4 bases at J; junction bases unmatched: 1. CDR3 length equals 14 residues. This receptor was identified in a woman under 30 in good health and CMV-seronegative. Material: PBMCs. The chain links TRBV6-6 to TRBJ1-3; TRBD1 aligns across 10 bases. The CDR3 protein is CASSSTGGGNTIYF. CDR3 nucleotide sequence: TGTGCCAGCAGTTCGACAGGGGGCGGAAACACCATATATTTT.